The 9 T cell receptor beta chains reported below all come from one sample, sequenced in a study of blood T cell repertoires in COVID-19. Clones were sequenced by immunoSEQ multiplex PCR, and TCRdb holds only the in-frame ones, with some missing. The sample lists approximately 260,000 clones; 75% to 90% were seen once. Material: peripheral blood. These receptors were obtained from a man between 60 and 70 years old who had recovered from COVID-19.

A few counts support this clone. This chain uses TRBV3-1 (or the pseudogene TRBV3-2) with TRBJ1-5; D is unclear. Trimming left V 4 bases short and J 4 bases short, with 14 bases between. Per the germline V gene, CDR1 is LGHDT and CDR2 is YNNKEL (reference sequence). The CDR3 runs 15 residues. The CDR3 loop is CASSRGRNYNQPQHF. The CDR3 coding sequence is TGTGCCAGCAGCCGAGGGAGAAACTATAATCAGCCCCAGCATTTT.

This chain uses TRBV7-9 with TRBJ2-1; possible D gene TRBD1, 6 bases. Germline V lookup: CDR1 SEHNR, CDR2 FQNEAQ (reference sequence). The CDR3 runs 13 residues. V was trimmed by 5 bases and J by 7 bases, leaving 12 bases between them. The CDR3 sequence: CASSDTRGNEQFF. In DNA, the CDR3 is TGTGCCAGCAGCGACACAAGGGGGAATGAGCAGTTCTTC.

The rearrangement joins TRBV11-2 to TRBJ2-7; 7 bases are a match to TRBD2. CDR1 and CDR2 (germline): SGHAT, FQNNGV. This CDR3 spans 15 amino acids. Trimming cost V 2 bases and J 7 bases; bases outside gene matches: 11. Here the CDR3 DNA reads TGTGCCAGCAGCTTACCCCCGGCGGGAGTGGTAGAGCAGTACTTC. Translated: CASSLPPAGVVEQYF.

The chain has TRBV14 and TRBJ1-1, with TRBD1 identical over 7 bases. CDR3 size: 14 residues. Trimming removed 4 bases from V and 0 bases from J; junction bases left unmatched: 2. Germline values: CDR1 SGHDN, CDR2 FVKESK. The CDR3 coding sequence is TGTGCCAGCAGCCTGGGACAGATGAACACTGAAGCTTTCTTT. The encoded protein is CASSLGQMNTEAFF.

This clone appeared a few times. The chain uses TRBV6-6 and TRBJ2-1; 8 positions match TRBD2. Germline V gives CDR1 MNHNY, CDR2 SVGAGI (reference sequence). With V trimmed by 5 bases and J by 0 bases, 9 bases remained unmatched. The CDR3 covers 17 residues. CDR3 region: CASSPGGAGGSYNEQFF. The CDR3 coding sequence is TGTGCCAGCAGTCCCGGCGGGGCGGGGGGCTCCTACAATGAGCAGTTCTTC.

V and J are TRBV5-1 and TRBJ2-7; tentative D call: TRBD1 (6 bases). The V and J ends lost 4 bases and 5 bases respectively, with 13 bases between them. CDR1 is SGHRS, CDR2 YFSETQ, per germline. The CDR3 spans 13 residues. The CDR3, as DNA: TGCGCCAGCAGCGCACAGGGTCCCCACGAGCAGTACTTC. Its protein is CASSAQGPHEQYF.

This rearrangement joins TRBV7-2 to TRBJ1-2; D not certain. The V end was cut by 0 bases, the J end by 5 bases, with 10 bases between. Germline V gives CDR1 SGHTA, CDR2 FQGNSA. The CDR3 consists of 14 residues. CDR3 in DNA: TGTGCCAGCAGCTTAGCGCGCGACTTATATGGCTACACCTTC. Translating it yields CASSLARDLYGYTF.

This clone was seen only a few times. J is TRBJ2-2 and V is TRBV28; possibly TRBD2 for D (5 bases). Trimming removed 3 bases at V and 6 bases at J, with 17 bases between. The CDR3 loop spans 16 amino acids. CDR1 is MDHEN and CDR2 is SYDVKM in the germline V gene. The CDR3 DNA follows: TGTGCCAGCAGTTTTAGCCCGGGTGGCGGGCCCGGGGAGCTGTTTTTT. This sequence encodes CASSFSPGGGPGELFF.

This chain links TRBV3-1 (or the pseudogene TRBV3-2) with TRBJ2-1; 11 bases fit TRBD2. CDR1 is LGHDT and CDR2 is YNNKEL in the germline V gene (reference sequence). The CDR3 is 15 amino acids. V shed 0 bases and J 9 bases; nucleotides not matched to a gene: 4. CDR3: CASSQDSGRAGEQFF. The CDR3 nucleotides read TGTGCCAGCAGCCAAGATAGCGGGAGGGCCGGTGAGCAGTTCTTC.